This T cell receptor (beta chain) emerged from a study of T cells in Graves' hyperthyroidism and ophthalmopathy. This clonotype came up many times. Its specificity is unknown. Study-wide results and limits: Within blood appeared most thyroid clonotypes that had expanded above 0.001.

There were TCR beta CDR3 regions amplified from RNA transcripts. First-round RT-PCR with HTBI primers amplified the TCR CDR3 region. TCRdb reprocessed the multiplex PCR reads via MiXCR and lists one record per CDR3 protein. The data show hundreds of thousands of distinct CDR3 sequences, approximately 14% seen once. With 5 bases clipped from V and 0 bases from J, the junction kept 13 bases outside the gene matches. This CDR3 contains 19 residues. The germline V gene encodes CDR1 LGHNT and CDR2 FRNRAP. The chain recombines TRBV12-5 with TRBJ2-1; 10 bases agree with TRBD2. The sequenced sample consisted of blood. The TCR was taken from a woman aged 18 to 35 with Graves' hyperthyroidism that later progressed to Graves' ophthalmopathy. The CDR3 bases are TGTGCTAGTGGTCCCGTGACTAGCGGGCCTCTTAGCTCCTACAATGAGCAGTTCTTC. Encoded protein: CASGPVTSGPLSSYNEQFF.